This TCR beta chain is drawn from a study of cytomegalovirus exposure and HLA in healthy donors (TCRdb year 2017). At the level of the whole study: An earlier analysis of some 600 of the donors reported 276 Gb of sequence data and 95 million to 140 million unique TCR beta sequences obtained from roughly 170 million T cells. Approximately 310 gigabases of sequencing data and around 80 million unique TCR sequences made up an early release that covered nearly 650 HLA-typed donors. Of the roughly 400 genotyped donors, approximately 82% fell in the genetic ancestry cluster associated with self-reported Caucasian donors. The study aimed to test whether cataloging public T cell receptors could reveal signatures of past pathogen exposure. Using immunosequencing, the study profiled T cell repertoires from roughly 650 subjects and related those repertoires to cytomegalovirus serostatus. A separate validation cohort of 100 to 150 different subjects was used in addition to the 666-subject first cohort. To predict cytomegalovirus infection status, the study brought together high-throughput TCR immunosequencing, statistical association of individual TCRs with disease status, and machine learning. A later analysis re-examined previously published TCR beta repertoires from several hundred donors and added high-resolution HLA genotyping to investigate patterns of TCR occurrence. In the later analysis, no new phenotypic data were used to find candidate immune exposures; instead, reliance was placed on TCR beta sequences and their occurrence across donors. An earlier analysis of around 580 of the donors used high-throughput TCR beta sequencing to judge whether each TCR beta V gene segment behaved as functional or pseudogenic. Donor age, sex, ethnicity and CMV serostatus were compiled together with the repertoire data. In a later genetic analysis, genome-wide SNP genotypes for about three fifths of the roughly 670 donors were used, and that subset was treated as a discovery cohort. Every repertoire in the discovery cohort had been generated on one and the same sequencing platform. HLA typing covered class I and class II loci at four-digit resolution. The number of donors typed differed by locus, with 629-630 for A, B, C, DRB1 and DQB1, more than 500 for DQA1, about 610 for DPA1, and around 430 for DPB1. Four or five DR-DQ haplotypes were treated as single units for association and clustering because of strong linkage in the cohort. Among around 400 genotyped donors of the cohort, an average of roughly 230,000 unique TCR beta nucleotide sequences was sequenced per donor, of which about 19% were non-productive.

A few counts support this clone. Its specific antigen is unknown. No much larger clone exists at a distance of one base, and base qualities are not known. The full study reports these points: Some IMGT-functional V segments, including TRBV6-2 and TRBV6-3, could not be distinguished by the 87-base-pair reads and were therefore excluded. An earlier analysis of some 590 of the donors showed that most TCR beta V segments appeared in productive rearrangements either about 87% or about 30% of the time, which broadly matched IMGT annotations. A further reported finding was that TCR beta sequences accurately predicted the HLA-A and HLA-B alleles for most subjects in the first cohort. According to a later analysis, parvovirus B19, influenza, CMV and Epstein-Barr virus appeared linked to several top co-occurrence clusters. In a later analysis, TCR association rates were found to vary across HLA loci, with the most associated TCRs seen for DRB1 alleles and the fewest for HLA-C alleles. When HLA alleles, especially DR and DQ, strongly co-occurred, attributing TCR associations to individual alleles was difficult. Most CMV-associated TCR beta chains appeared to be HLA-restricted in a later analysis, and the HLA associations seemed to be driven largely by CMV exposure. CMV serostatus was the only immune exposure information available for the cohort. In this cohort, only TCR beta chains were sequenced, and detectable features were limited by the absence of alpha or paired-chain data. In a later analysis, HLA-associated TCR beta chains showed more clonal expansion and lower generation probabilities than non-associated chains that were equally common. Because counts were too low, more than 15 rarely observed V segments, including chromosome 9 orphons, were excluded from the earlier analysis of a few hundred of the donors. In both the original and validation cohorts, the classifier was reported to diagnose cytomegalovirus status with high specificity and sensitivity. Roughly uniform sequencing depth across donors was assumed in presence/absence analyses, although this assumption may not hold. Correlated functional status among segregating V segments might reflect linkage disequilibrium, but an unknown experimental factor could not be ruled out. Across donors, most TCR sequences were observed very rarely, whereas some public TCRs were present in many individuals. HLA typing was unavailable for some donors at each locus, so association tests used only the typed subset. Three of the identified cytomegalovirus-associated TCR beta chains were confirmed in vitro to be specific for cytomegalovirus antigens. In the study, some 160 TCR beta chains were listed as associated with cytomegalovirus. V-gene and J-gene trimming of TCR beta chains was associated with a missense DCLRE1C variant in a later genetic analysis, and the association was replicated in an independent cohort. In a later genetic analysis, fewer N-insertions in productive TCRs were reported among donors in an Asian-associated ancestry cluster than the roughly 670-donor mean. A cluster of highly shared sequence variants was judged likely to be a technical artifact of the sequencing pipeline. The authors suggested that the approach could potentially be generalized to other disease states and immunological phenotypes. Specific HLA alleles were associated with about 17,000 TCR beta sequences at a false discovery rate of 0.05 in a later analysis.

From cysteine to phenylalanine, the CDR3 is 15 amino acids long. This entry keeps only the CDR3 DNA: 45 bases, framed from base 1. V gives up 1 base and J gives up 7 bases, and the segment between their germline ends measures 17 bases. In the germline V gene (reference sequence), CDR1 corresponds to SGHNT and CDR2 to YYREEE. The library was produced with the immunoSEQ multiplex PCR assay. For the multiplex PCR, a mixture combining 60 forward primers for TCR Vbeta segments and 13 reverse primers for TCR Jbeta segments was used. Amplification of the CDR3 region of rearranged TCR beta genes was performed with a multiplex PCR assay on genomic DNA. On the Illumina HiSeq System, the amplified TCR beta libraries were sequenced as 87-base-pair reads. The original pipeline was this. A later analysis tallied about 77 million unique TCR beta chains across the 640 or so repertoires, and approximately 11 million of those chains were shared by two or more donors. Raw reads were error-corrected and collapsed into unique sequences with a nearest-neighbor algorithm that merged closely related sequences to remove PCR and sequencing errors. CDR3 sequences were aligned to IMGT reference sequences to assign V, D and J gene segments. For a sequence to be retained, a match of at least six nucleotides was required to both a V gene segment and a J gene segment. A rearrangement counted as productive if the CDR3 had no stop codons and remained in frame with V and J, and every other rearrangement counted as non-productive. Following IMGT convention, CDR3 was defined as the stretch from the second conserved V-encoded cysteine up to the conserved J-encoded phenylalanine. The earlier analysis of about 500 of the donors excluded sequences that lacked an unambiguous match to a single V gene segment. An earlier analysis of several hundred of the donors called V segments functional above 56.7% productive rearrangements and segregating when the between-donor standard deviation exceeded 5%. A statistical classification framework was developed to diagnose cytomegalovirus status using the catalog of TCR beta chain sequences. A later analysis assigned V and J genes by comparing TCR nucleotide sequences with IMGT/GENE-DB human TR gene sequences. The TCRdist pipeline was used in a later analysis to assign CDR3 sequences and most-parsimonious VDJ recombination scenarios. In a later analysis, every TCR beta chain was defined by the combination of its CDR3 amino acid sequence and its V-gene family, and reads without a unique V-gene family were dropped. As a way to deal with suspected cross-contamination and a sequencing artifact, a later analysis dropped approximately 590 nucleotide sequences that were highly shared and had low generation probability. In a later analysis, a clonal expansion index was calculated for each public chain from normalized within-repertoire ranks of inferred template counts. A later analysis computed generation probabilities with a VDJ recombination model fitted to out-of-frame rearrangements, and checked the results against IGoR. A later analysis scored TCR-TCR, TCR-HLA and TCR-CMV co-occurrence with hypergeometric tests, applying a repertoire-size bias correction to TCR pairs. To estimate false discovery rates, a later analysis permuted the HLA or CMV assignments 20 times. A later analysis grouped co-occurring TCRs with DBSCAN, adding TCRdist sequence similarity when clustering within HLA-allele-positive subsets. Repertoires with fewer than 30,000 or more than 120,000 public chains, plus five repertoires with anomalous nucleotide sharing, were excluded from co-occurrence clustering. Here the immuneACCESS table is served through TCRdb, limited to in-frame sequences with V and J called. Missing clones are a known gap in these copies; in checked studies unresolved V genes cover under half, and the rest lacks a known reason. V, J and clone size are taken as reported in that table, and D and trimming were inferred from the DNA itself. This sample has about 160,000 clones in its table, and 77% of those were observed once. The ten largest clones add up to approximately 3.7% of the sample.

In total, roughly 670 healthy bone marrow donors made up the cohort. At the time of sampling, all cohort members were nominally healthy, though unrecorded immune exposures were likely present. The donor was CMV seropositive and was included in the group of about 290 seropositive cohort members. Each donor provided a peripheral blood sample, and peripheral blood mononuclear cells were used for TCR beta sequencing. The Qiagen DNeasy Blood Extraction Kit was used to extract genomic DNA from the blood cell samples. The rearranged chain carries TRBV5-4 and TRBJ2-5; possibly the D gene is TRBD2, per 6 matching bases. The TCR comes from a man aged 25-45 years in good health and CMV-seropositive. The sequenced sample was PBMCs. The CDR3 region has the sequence CASSLRDGGEATQYF. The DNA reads TGTGCCAGCAGCTTGAGGGACGGAGGGGAGGCGACCCAGTACTTC.